This T cell receptor (beta chain) was found in a study of T cell responses to AZD1222 COVID-19 vaccine. This clone has a single count. Its antigen is currently unknown. Between the trimmed V and J ends, which lost 5 bases and 3 bases, there was a span of 11 bases. The CDR3 extends over 14 amino acids. Germline assignment: CDR1 KGHSH and CDR2 LQKENI. The repertoire was sequenced with immunoSEQ multiplex PCR; TCRdb's copy has only in-frame clones and lacks some. Of 160,000 or so clones in the sample, approximately 90% are singletons; the top ten hold 1.5% to 2%. General study findings and limits: Only five to seven AZD1222 recipients tested seropositive at baseline. Mostly white British, mostly female donors; authors suggested clonal diversity may be underestimated. Of spike-specific TCRs, nearly half reportedly target regions left unmutated in variants.

The rearrangement uses TRBV18 and TRBJ1-3; D gene uncertain. The source is an adult in good health. This sample comprised peripheral blood, obtained on day 0 of AZD1222 vaccination. This chain's CDR3 is CASSNSEGGNTIYF. DNA for the CDR3: TGTGCCAGCTCAAACTCGGAGGGTGGAAACACCATATATTTT.